The T cell receptor beta chain under discussion was sequenced for a study of T cells and Merkel cell carcinoma outcomes. CDR1 is SGHRS, CDR2 YFSETQ, per germline. This CDR3 is 14 amino acids long. The V and J ends lost 0 bases and 5 bases respectively, with 11 bases between them. The method was immunoSEQ multiplex PCR; TCRdb's version includes in-frame clones alone and lacks a portion of them. Of approximately 10,000 clones in the sample, around 95% are singletons; the top ten hold roughly 1%. The TCR comes from a human donor with Merkel cell carcinoma. The sample taken for sequencing was tumor tissue from Merkel cell carcinoma. The J gene is TRBJ2-5, the V gene TRBV5-1; weak D call: TRBD2 (6 bases). Written as DNA, the CDR3 is TGCGCCAGCAGCTTGGTAACGGCGGGGGAGACCCAGTACTTC. The encoded protein is CASSLVTAGETQYF. Full variable domain (outside the CDR3, taken from reference TRBV5-1 and TRBJ2-5): KAGVTQTPRYLIKTRGQQVTLSCSPISGHRSVSWYQQTPGQGLQFLFEYFSETQRNKGNFPGRFSGRQFSNSRSEMNVSTLELGDSALYLCASSLVTAGETQYFGPGTRLLVL.